Considering frequency, the clone carrying this T cell receptor beta chain is medium-sized. This record belongs to a study of T cell clusters in autoimmune cytopenias. The germline V gene encodes CDR1 MNHEY and CDR2 SMNVEV (reference sequence). The CDR3 contains 19 residues. TRB rearrangements were amplified by touch-down multiplex PCR with mixed TRB-A/B primers. From the multiplex PCR reads, TCRdb lists one entry per CDR3 protein and no DNA. In all, the sample yields approximately 5,000 distinct CDR3 sequences. Tens of thousands of genome equivalents of blood DNA were amplified for TRB. The same sample was also studied in work on T cell repertoires in aging, cancer and after chemotherapy. From that report: Over several months to years, re-sampled healthy donor repertoires clearly shared clones. Approximately 10 million TCR reads were in the whole dataset. In healthy donors, age-related TCR diversity loss mainly reflected lost richness. In each cancer cohort, median generation probability increased across chemotherapy, suggesting thymic output rebounded.

The sequencing sample was made of peripheral blood. The TCR was taken from a human donor in good health. V usage is TRBV27 and J usage is TRBJ2-6. The CDR3 here is CASSFQLPTQYSGANVLTF.